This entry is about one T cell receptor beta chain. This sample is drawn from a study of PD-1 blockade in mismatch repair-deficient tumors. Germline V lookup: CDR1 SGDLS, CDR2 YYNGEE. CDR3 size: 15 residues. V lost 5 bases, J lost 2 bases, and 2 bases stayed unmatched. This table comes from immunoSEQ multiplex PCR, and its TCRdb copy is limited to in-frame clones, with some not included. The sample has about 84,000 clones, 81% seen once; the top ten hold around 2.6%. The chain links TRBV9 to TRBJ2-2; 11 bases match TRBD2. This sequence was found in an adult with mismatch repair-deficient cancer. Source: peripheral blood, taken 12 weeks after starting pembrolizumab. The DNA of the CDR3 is TGTGCCAGCAGGGGGACTAGCGGTAACACCGGGGAGCTGTTTTTT. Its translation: CASRGTSGNTGELFF. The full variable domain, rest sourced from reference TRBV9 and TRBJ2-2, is DSGVTQTPKHLITATGQRVTLRCSPRSGDLSVYWYQQSLDQGLQFLIQYYNGEERAKGNILERFSAQQFPDLHSELNLSSLELGDSALYFCASRGTSGNTGELFFGEGSRLTVL.